Listed below are T cell receptor beta chains from one sample, sequenced in a study of CD8+ T cells in alopecia areata. Produced via immunoSEQ multiplex PCR; TCRdb's table is partial and in-frame only. The repertoire holds approximately 90,000 clones, with 70% to 85% as singletons. Sequencing used CD8+ T cells sorted from blood, obtained at week 44, from a patient treated with tofacitinib. These receptors were taken from a human donor with alopecia areata. Both conserved end residues are part of each CDR3. The D gene is left open where the match is weak. Some rows mark clone size as missing; the rest say once, few, many or name a class of expanded clone.

j_call: TRBJ1-1; clone_size: -; v_call: TRBV5-1; d_call: -; cdr3_nt: TGCGCCAGCAGTCATCGGACAGTGAACACTGAAGCTTTCTTT; cdr3_aa: CASSHRTVNTEAFF
j_call: TRBJ2-7; clone_size: few; v_call: TRBV7-2; d_call: TRBD1; cdr3_nt: TGTGCCAGCAGCTTACTCCCACAGGGGGTCTACGAGCAGTACTTC; cdr3_aa: CASSLLPQGVYEQYF
j_call: TRBJ2-7; clone_size: -; v_call: TRBV4-3; d_call: -; cdr3_nt: TGCGCCAGCAGCCCGGGGCCTACCTACGAGCAGTACTTC; cdr3_aa: CASSPGPTYEQYF
j_call: TRBJ1-4; clone_size: -; v_call: TRBV4-3; d_call: -; cdr3_nt: TGCGCCAGCAGCCAAGACCCCTCAGCTGGCGTAGAAAAACTGTTTTTT; cdr3_aa: CASSQDPSAGVEKLFF
j_call: TRBJ2-5; clone_size: few; v_call: TRBV12-5; d_call: -; cdr3_nt: TGTGCTAGTGGAACCGACAGAGGATTTACGGGCCAGTACTTC; cdr3_aa: CASGTDRGFTGQYF
j_call: TRBJ2-4; clone_size: -; v_call: TRBV11-2; d_call: TRBD1; cdr3_nt: TGTGCCAGCAGCTTAGCCCGGACAGGGTTGTACTTC; cdr3_aa: CASSLARTGLYF
j_call: TRBJ1-1; clone_size: -; v_call: TRBV4-3; d_call: -; cdr3_nt: TGCGCCAGCAAAACAAACAGGGCGGGGAACACTGAAGCTTTCTTT; cdr3_aa: CASKTNRAGNTEAFF
j_call: TRBJ2-3; clone_size: -; v_call: TRBV11-3; d_call: TRBD2; cdr3_nt: TGTGCCAGCAGCTCTAGCGGGGGGAGCACAGATACGCAGTATTTT; cdr3_aa: CASSSSGGSTDTQYF
j_call: TRBJ2-7; clone_size: -; v_call: TRBV29-1; d_call: -; cdr3_nt: TGCAGCGTTGCCGAGGGACCCGAGCAGTACTTC; cdr3_aa: CSVAEGPEQYF
j_call: TRBJ2-2; clone_size: few; v_call: TRBV11-2; d_call: TRBD1; cdr3_nt: TGTGCCAGCAGCTTCGCAGGGACAGAATTCACCGGGGAGCTGTTTTTT; cdr3_aa: CASSFAGTEFTGELFF
j_call: TRBJ1-1; clone_size: -; v_call: TRBV29-1; d_call: -; cdr3_nt: TGCAGCGTTAAAAGGACACCTAACACTGAAGCTTTCTTT; cdr3_aa: CSVKRTPNTEAFF
j_call: TRBJ2-7; clone_size: -; v_call: TRBV29-1; d_call: -; cdr3_nt: TGCAGCGTTGAATACCAGCTTGGCGAGCAGTACTTC; cdr3_aa: CSVEYQLGEQYF
j_call: TRBJ2-7; clone_size: -; v_call: TRBV7-2; d_call: -; cdr3_nt: TGTGCCAGCAGCTTAGGTGGCTCCTTTGGGACGGACTCCTACGAGCAGTACTTC; cdr3_aa: CASSLGGSFGTDSYEQYF
j_call: TRBJ2-3; clone_size: few; v_call: TRBV19; d_call: -; cdr3_nt: TGTGCCAGTAGTACTGGGGGCACAGATACGCAGTATTTT; cdr3_aa: CASSTGGTDTQYF
j_call: TRBJ1-1; clone_size: -; v_call: TRBV5-1; d_call: -; cdr3_nt: TGCGCCAGCAGCTTGGTCGGGGGGAACACTGAAGCTTTCTTT; cdr3_aa: CASSLVGGNTEAFF
j_call: TRBJ1-5; clone_size: -; v_call: TRBV19; d_call: -; cdr3_nt: TGTGCCAGTAGTATGGGGAGTACTAGCAATCAGCCCCAGCATTTT; cdr3_aa: CASSMGSTSNQPQHF
j_call: TRBJ1-2; clone_size: -; v_call: TRBV15; d_call: -; cdr3_nt: TGTGCCACCAGCAGGGATATCGGCAGGGGACGCCGTTATGGCTACACCTTC; cdr3_aa: CATSRDIGRGRRYGYTF
j_call: TRBJ1-2; clone_size: -; v_call: TRBV5-1; d_call: -; cdr3_nt: TGCGCCAGCAGCTTGGGAGGAGATGGCTACACCTTC; cdr3_aa: CASSLGGDGYTF
j_call: TRBJ1-2; clone_size: once; v_call: TRBV5-6; d_call: -; cdr3_nt: TGTGCCAGCAGCCAGTCGGACTATGGCTACACCTTC; cdr3_aa: CASSQSDYGYTF
j_call: TRBJ2-7; clone_size: -; v_call: TRBV18; d_call: -; cdr3_nt: TGTGCCAGCTCACCACCTATACCTGACGAGCAGTACTTC; cdr3_aa: CASSPPIPDEQYF
j_call: TRBJ1-1; clone_size: -; v_call: TRBV2; d_call: -; cdr3_nt: TGTGCCAGCAGTGAAACCGGACCTAAGGCTGAAGCTTTCTTT; cdr3_aa: CASSETGPKAEAFF
j_call: TRBJ2-5; clone_size: -; v_call: TRBV5-6; d_call: -; cdr3_nt: TGTGCCAGCAGCGATATCAGCGGACAAGAGACCCAGTACTTC; cdr3_aa: CASSDISGQETQYF
j_call: TRBJ2-7; clone_size: many; v_call: TRBV10-3; d_call: -; cdr3_nt: TGTGCCATCAGTGAACGGGGCCCTTACGAGCAGTACTTC; cdr3_aa: CAISERGPYEQYF
j_call: TRBJ2-7; clone_size: few; v_call: TRBV7-6; d_call: -; cdr3_nt: TGTGCCAGCAGCTTAGGCCCAGGCTACGAGCAGTACTTC; cdr3_aa: CASSLGPGYEQYF
j_call: TRBJ1-6; clone_size: -; v_call: TRBV13; d_call: TRBD1; cdr3_nt: TGTGCCAGCAGCATGAGGACAGGGCCCAATAATTCACCCCTCCACTTT; cdr3_aa: CASSMRTGPNNSPLHF
j_call: TRBJ2-7; clone_size: -; v_call: TRBV2; d_call: TRBD1; cdr3_nt: TGTGCCAGCAGTTTTCCGGGACAGAGCTCCTACGAGCAGTACTTC; cdr3_aa: CASSFPGQSSYEQYF
j_call: TRBJ1-1; clone_size: -; v_call: TRBV4-3; d_call: -; cdr3_nt: TGCGCCAGCAGCCAAGGTACGGTTAGGACTGAAGCTTTCTTT; cdr3_aa: CASSQGTVRTEAFF
j_call: TRBJ2-6; clone_size: -; v_call: TRBV10-3; d_call: -; cdr3_nt: TGTGCCATCAGACCCGACAGTCACTCCTCTGGGGCCAACGTCCTGACTTTC; cdr3_aa: CAIRPDSHSSGANVLTF
j_call: TRBJ2-3; clone_size: few; v_call: TRBV5-1; d_call: -; cdr3_nt: TGCGCCAGCAGCGCCCCAGGGGTGCAAGATACGCAGTATTTT; cdr3_aa: CASSAPGVQDTQYF
j_call: TRBJ2-7; clone_size: -; v_call: TRBV29-1; d_call: TRBD1; cdr3_nt: TGCAGCGTCGGACAGGGGAGCGAGCAGTACTTC; cdr3_aa: CSVGQGSEQYF
j_call: TRBJ1-1; clone_size: -; v_call: TRBV7-3; d_call: TRBD1; cdr3_nt: TGTGCCAGCAGCGAAACAGGACAGGCTGAAGCTTTCTTT; cdr3_aa: CASSETGQAEAFF
j_call: TRBJ2-7; clone_size: few; v_call: TRBV29-1; d_call: TRBD1; cdr3_nt: TGCAGCGTCTCCGGGACAGGGAACTACGAGCAGTACTTC; cdr3_aa: CSVSGTGNYEQYF
j_call: TRBJ2-3; clone_size: -; v_call: TRBV11-2; d_call: -; cdr3_nt: TGTGCCAGCAGCTCTAGGACTAGCACAGATACGCAGTATTTT; cdr3_aa: CASSSRTSTDTQYF
j_call: TRBJ2-1; clone_size: once; v_call: TRBV7-8; d_call: -; cdr3_nt: TGTGCCAGCAGCTCCCAAGGGCGGGGTGAGCAGTTCTTC; cdr3_aa: CASSSQGRGEQFF
j_call: TRBJ1-1; clone_size: -; v_call: TRBV30; d_call: -; cdr3_nt: TGTGCCTCCCGGGACGGATTGAACACTGAAGCTTTCTTT; cdr3_aa: CASRDGLNTEAFF
j_call: TRBJ2-7; clone_size: once; v_call: TRBV10-1; d_call: -; cdr3_nt: TGCGCCAGCAGTGAAGACGACATAGGGGACGAGCAGTACTTC; cdr3_aa: CASSEDDIGDEQYF
j_call: TRBJ2-7; clone_size: -; v_call: TRBV25-1; d_call: -; cdr3_nt: TGTGCCAGCGGAGGGGGGGGCGAGCAGTACTTC; cdr3_aa: CASGGGGEQYF
j_call: TRBJ2-2; clone_size: -; v_call: TRBV6-6; d_call: TRBD1; cdr3_nt: TGTGCCAGCAGACCCAGGACAGGGGAGGGTAGCGGGGAGCTGTTTTTT; cdr3_aa: CASRPRTGEGSGELFF
j_call: TRBJ2-1; clone_size: -; v_call: TRBV27; d_call: TRBD1; cdr3_nt: TGTGCCAGCAGTCCGAGATTCGGACAGGATGAGCAGTTCTTC; cdr3_aa: CASSPRFGQDEQFF
j_call: TRBJ2-1; clone_size: once; v_call: TRBV13; d_call: -; cdr3_nt: TGTGCCAGCAGCTTAGGCGGGGCGGCCTCCAATGAGCAGTTCTTC; cdr3_aa: CASSLGGAASNEQFF
j_call: TRBJ2-3; clone_size: -; v_call: TRBV11-2; d_call: TRBD2; cdr3_nt: TGTGCCAGCAGCTGGCTATCTAGCGGGGCCGGGGATACGCAGTATTTT; cdr3_aa: CASSWLSSGAGDTQYF
j_call: TRBJ2-3; clone_size: few; v_call: TRBV9; d_call: TRBD1; cdr3_nt: TGTGCCAGCAGCGCGGGACAGGGACCAGATACGCAGTATTTT; cdr3_aa: CASSAGQGPDTQYF
j_call: TRBJ1-2; clone_size: -; v_call: TRBV14; d_call: TRBD1; cdr3_nt: TGTGCCAGCAGCCAAAGGCACAGGGGGGCCGGTGGCTACACCTTC; cdr3_aa: CASSQRHRGAGGYTF
j_call: TRBJ2-7; clone_size: few; v_call: TRBV4-2; d_call: -; cdr3_nt: TGTGCCAGCAGCCAACAAACCGGGACCGACAACCTCTACGAGCAGTACTTC; cdr3_aa: CASSQQTGTDNLYEQYF
j_call: TRBJ2-1; clone_size: -; v_call: TRBV27; d_call: -; cdr3_nt: TGTGCCAGCAGTCAGTTTGGGCGGGCAGGCGATGAGCAGTTCTTC; cdr3_aa: CASSQFGRAGDEQFF
j_call: TRBJ2-3; clone_size: -; v_call: TRBV4-3; d_call: -; cdr3_nt: TGCGCCAGCAGCCAAGATCGGGGACGAGATACGCAGTATTTT; cdr3_aa: CASSQDRGRDTQYF
j_call: TRBJ1-5; clone_size: -; v_call: TRBV6-6; d_call: -; cdr3_nt: TGTGCCAGCAGTTTAGTTGGGGAAGGCCAGCCCCAGCATTTT; cdr3_aa: CASSLVGEGQPQHF
j_call: TRBJ2-7; clone_size: -; v_call: TRBV7-2; d_call: -; cdr3_nt: TGTGCCAGCAGCTCGTCCTCCTACGAGCAGTACTTC; cdr3_aa: CASSSSSYEQYF
j_call: TRBJ1-4; clone_size: -; v_call: TRBV19; d_call: -; cdr3_nt: TGTGCCAGTACACCTCCTCTCCCGGGGCCGGCGATCGACAATGAAAAACTGTTTTTT; cdr3_aa: CASTPPLPGPAIDNEKLFF
j_call: TRBJ2-3; clone_size: -; v_call: TRBV6-4; d_call: TRBD2; cdr3_nt: TGTGCCAGCAGTGAAAGCGGGGGGGCAGATACGCAGTATTTT; cdr3_aa: CASSESGGADTQYF
j_call: TRBJ2-1; clone_size: -; v_call: TRBV29-1; d_call: -; cdr3_nt: TGCAGCGTTGGAGGGGAAAGGAATGAGCAGTTCTTC; cdr3_aa: CSVGGERNEQFF
j_call: TRBJ1-1; clone_size: -; v_call: TRBV13; d_call: -; cdr3_nt: TGTGCCAGCAGCCCCCGGGGGACACAGGGAGGGAACACTGAAGCTTTCTTT; cdr3_aa: CASSPRGTQGGNTEAFF
j_call: TRBJ1-2; clone_size: -; v_call: TRBV13; d_call: TRBD1; cdr3_nt: TGTGCCAGCAGCTCCGGGACAGCAGCCACCTTAACCTATGGCTACACCTTC; cdr3_aa: CASSSGTAATLTYGYTF